This TCR beta chain is drawn from a study of post-analysis software for immune sequencing data. General study results and limits: Versus controls, multiple sclerosis patients showed significantly lower diversity (normalized Chao1). The study found TRBV5-6, TRBV5-1 and TRBV20-1 among 4 or 5 TRBV segments more frequent in patients than controls.

Prepared TCR beta cDNA libraries contained unique molecular identifiers. TCRdb re-derived calls from the PCR reads in MiXCR, one entry per CDR3 protein. The sample records about 560,000 distinct CDR3 sequences, about 40% being singletons. This clonotype was picked up a small number of times. Its antigen is as yet unknown. This CDR3 is built from 16 residues. The V gene lost 4 bases and the J gene lost 4 bases, with 20 bases spanning the gap. CDR1 is SEHNR, CDR2 FQNEAQ, per germline (reference sequence). The receptor's source is a girl under 18 with multiple sclerosis. The sample comprised blood. V gene TRBV7-9 combines with J gene TRBJ2-7, with D tentatively TRBD2 (5 bases). CDR3: CASSSHLAGERYEQYF. The CDR3 DNA reads as TGTGCCAGCAGCTCTCACCTAGCCGGAGAGAGGTACGAGCAGTACTTC. Complete variable domain (other parts from reference TRBV7-9 and TRBJ2-7): DTGVSQNPRHKITKRGQNVTFRCDPISEHNRLYWYRQTLGQGPEFLTYFQNEAQLEKSRLLSDRFSAERPKGSFSTLEIQRTEQGDSAMYLCASSSHLAGERYEQYFGPGTRLTVT.